The 9 T cell receptor beta chains listed next were all sequenced from one sample in a study of T-cell reconstitution after alpha-beta-depleted transplantation in children. Preparation of the TCRbeta library used unique molecular identifiers. TCRdb re-called the PCR reads with MiXCR, one entry per CDR3 protein. This table has fewer than 550,000 distinct CDR3 sequences, around 10% appearing once. This sample comprised PBMCs, mostly from graft donor cells, obtained 180 days after TCRalphabeta/CD19-depleted stem cell transplant. These receptors all come from a female patient aged 2-9 years who had a stem cell transplant for aplastic anemia, so the T cells may come from the graft donor.

This clonotype was seen a handful of times. The chain employs TRBV7-9 and TRBJ2-4; D gene ambiguous. Germline V gives CDR1 SEHNR, CDR2 FQNEAQ (reference sequence). The CDR3 loop spans 15 amino acids. V shed 5 bases and J shed 0 bases, with 11 bases lying between them. The CDR3: CASSALEVAKNIQYF. In DNA, the CDR3 is TGTGCCAGCAGCGCCCTTGAAGTAGCCAAAAACATTCAGTACTTC.

This chain uses TRBV5-1 with TRBJ1-1; D not resolved. The ends were cut back, 0 bases at V and 6 bases at J, with 12 bases in the middle. Looked up from germline, CDR1 is SGHRS and CDR2 is YFSETQ. The CDR3 spans 14 residues. This chain's CDR3 is CASSLEASPAEAFF. The CDR3 DNA is TGCGCCAGCAGCTTGGAAGCCAGTCCGGCTGAAGCTTTCTTT.

This clonotype appeared a few times. The J gene is TRBJ2-3, the V gene TRBV12-3 or TRBV12-4, with 7 positions matching TRBD2. V lost 6 bases, J lost 0 bases, and 12 bases stayed unmatched. The CDR3 contains 17 residues. The CDR3 protein is CASSSLRDYRSTDTQYF. CDR3 nucleotides: TGTGCCAGCAGCAGCCTCCGGGACTACCGTAGCACAGATACGCAGTATTTT.

With respect to this clonotype: A single base separates this from a much larger clone, so it may be a read error. The chain employs TRBV5-1 and TRBJ2-1, with TRBD2 identical over 13 bases. CDR1 is SGHRS and CDR2 is YFSETQ in the germline V gene. This CDR3 is 15 amino acids long. The CDR3 bases are TGCGCCGGCAGCTACGGACTAGCGGGAGAAGGTGAGCAGTTCTTC. Translating it yields CAGSYGLAGEGEQFF.

The chain uses TRBV11-2 and TRBJ1-4; D gene uncertain. Trimming removed 2 bases at V and 0 bases at J, with 4 bases between. Germline V gives CDR1 SGHAT, CDR2 FQNNGV. This CDR3 contains 14 residues. The CDR3 nucleotides are TGTGCCAGCAGCTTACACCCAACTAATGAAAAACTGTTTTTT. Amino acids: CASSLHPTNEKLFF.

This chain joins TRBV6-2 or TRBV6-3 and TRBJ1-1, with TRBD1 as a possible D gene (5 bases). Deletions cut 1 base from V and 4 bases from J, with 19 bases between. In germline, CDR1 is MNHEY, CDR2 SVGEGT. The CDR3 consists of 17 residues. The CDR3 DNA reads as TGTGCCAGCAGTTACTTTTTCGGGGACCGGCCTGGCACTGAAGCTTTCTTT. It translates to CASSYFFGDRPGTEAFF.

This clonotype was counted only a few times. The chain joins TRBV7-8 to TRBJ2-1; TRBD2 agrees at 13 bases. The CDR3 sequence is 15 residues long. V trimming: 4 bases; J trimming: 8 bases; junction bases outside the gene matches: 5. Per the germline V gene, CDR1 is SGHVS and CDR2 is FQNEAQ. The CDR3 DNA reads TGTGCCAGCAGCTCAACTAGCGGGAGGGCGCATGAGCAGTTCTTC. This codes for CASSSTSGRAHEQFF.

In its sample, this clonotype was seen many times. The gene calls are TRBV6-2 or TRBV6-3 and TRBJ2-1, with 8 bases that match TRBD1. The germline V gene encodes CDR1 MNHEY and CDR2 SVGEGT. J was trimmed by 7 bases and V by 2 bases; bases with no gene match: 4. The length of the CDR3 is 14 residues. The CDR3 region is CASSYLDRANEQFF. The CDR3 nucleotides are TGTGCCAGCAGTTACCTGGACAGGGCTAATGAGCAGTTCTTC.

This clonotype was counted a few times. The chain combines TRBV10-1 with TRBJ2-3, with 9 positions matching TRBD2. CDR1 is WNHNN and CDR2 is SYGVQD in the germline V gene (reference sequence). Trimming removed 2 bases from V and 4 bases from J; junction bases left unmatched: 4. CDR3 length equals 15 residues. CDR3 protein: CASSEIAGGPDTQYF. The CDR3 DNA is TGCGCCAGCAGTGAGATCGCGGGAGGGCCAGATACGCAGTATTTT.